This T cell receptor beta chain was recorded in a study of T cell responses to AZD1222 COVID-19 vaccine (dated by TCRdb to the early 2020s). Some background on the complete study: AZD1222 recipients whose second dose came at about 4 weeks and those whose second dose came at about 12 weeks were combined into one group, since spike-specific TCR depth and breadth did not differ between the two schedules. A total of just over 230 trial participants underwent TCR sequencing, of whom some 210 received two doses of AZD1222 and around 26 received two doses of the MenACWY control vaccine. Enrollment into the trials was organized by age into subgroups of 18-55, 56-69 and 70-plus years, and those subgroups contained roughly 160, 29 and 62 TCR-sequenced participants, respectively. The study at large found these results: In the small 56-69-year group, the increase in depth fell short of significance, most likely because of low power. Because no samples from the day 14 peak response were available, repertoires could be characterized only after the peak T cell response. Reportedly, almost half of the unique spike-specific TCRs recognized epitopes lying outside the regions that are mutated in the B.1.351 and B.1.1.7 variants. Participants were mostly white British, with more females than males. The authors suggested clonal diversity may have been underestimated. Conclusions about previously exposed vaccinees are limited, since just five or six AZD1222 recipients were seropositive for SARS-CoV-2 at baseline. A significant rise in spike-specific TCR breadth and depth was observed after two AZD1222 doses relative to day 0 and relative to MenACWY recipients. CD4 TCRs associated with the vaccine covered the entire spike protein, and the dominant responses were in regions 160-218 and 743-854.

The sample's time point label, decoded: baseline before first vaccination. Samples from vaccinated people were obtained from the UK trials COV001 and COV002, which included a single-blind randomized controlled phase 2/3 trial of AZD1222 (ChAdOx1 nCoV-19) in healthy adults. For TCRbeta chain sequencing, PBMC samples were collected from trial participants at day 0 and at day 28 after the second dose. The CDR3 regions of human TCRbeta chains were subjected to immunosequencing. Under the source paper's analysis protocol: TCRs in the repertoires were compared against a reference library of SARS-CoV-2-specific TCRs that had been generated with the MIRA antigen-specificity platform. Breadth meant the fraction of unique TCRs that were SARS-CoV-2-associated, whereas depth meant the fraction of total T cells that were SARS-CoV-2-associated. Using the MIRA data, each spike-specific TCR was assigned both to the spike region to which the TCR was reactive and to a CD4 or CD8 class. Log10-transformed breadth and depth values were compared by one-way ANOVA with Sidak's multiple comparisons tests. As stored in TCRdb, this immuneACCESS dataset retains in-frame rearrangements with V and J assigned. A fraction of the clones does not appear; measured against another copy, unresolved V genes explain less than half of the discrepancy, and the remainder lacks a known reason. The D gene and trimming were derived from the DNA, and the V and J assignments and clone size from that table. For this sample the table gives 130,000 or so clones, of which over 90% were detected only once. The ten largest clones add up to 5% to 5.5% of the sample.

A word on this clone: Its antigen has not been determined. No much larger clone is present one base from it, and per-base qualities are unavailable.

The CDR3, cysteine through phenylalanine, is 15 amino acids long. Only the CDR3 portion is preserved as DNA: 45 bases, with reading frame beginning at the first base. CDR1 and CDR2 (MDHEN, SYDVKM) derive from the germline V gene. Cut back by 4 bases and 3 bases, the V and J ends lie 15 bases apart. This sample comprised peripheral blood, obtained on day 0 of AZD1222 vaccination. The source of this sequence is an adult in good health. The sequence joins TRBV28 to TRBJ1-2; no confident D gene assignment can be made. The CDR3 protein sequence reads: CASSSLSETYYGYTF. The sequence in DNA is TGTGCCAGCAGTTCCCTATCCGAGACATACTATGGCTACACCTTC.